This TCR beta chain was profiled in a study of blood T cell repertoires in COVID-19. Study context: In each case, the material was cDNA or gDNA derived from T cells, B-cell-depleted T cells, or PBMCs.

Authors' analysis steps: Cell counts per sample came from amplifying reference gene primers. Using immunoSEQ multiplex PCR, the repertoire was profiled, and TCRdb retains in-frame clones only, with some absent. V, J and clone size were drawn from that table, and D and trimming were deduced from the DNA. The repertoire holds 300,000 or so clones, with about nine tenths as singletons. Germline V CDR1 and CDR2: MDHEN, SYDVKM. CDR3 size: 12 residues. Trimming took off 3 bases at V and 7 bases at J, with 7 bases between the two ends. The specimen sequenced was peripheral blood. The sequence was obtained from a woman younger than 45 with COVID-19, enrolled during active disease. The rearrangement uses TRBV28 and TRBJ1-5, with a tentative D call TRBD1 (6 bases). In DNA form, the CDR3 reads TGTGCCAGCAGTTTTGGGGGCCAGCCCCAGCATTTT. This encodes CASSFGGQPQHF.